This TCR beta chain stems from a study of early T cells in non-severe SARS-CoV-2 infection. Attachment of unique molecular identifiers was made to individual cDNA molecules. MiXCR, applied by TCRdb to the 5' RACE reads, yields one record per CDR3 protein. The sample consists of approximately 71,000 distinct CDR3 sequences, roughly 13% of them appearing once. Study findings and constraints: CD4 and private specificities were missed by VDJdb matching, which favored anti-spike CD8 responses.

Germline-derived CDR1 and CDR2 are SNHLY and FYNNEI. The CDR3 has 15 amino acids. Trimming removed 1 base from V and 1 base from J, with 8 bases in between. In regard to this clonotype: What it recognizes is unknown.

This rearrangement joins TRBV2 to TRBJ2-1, with D unclear. Sequencing was done on a sample of whole blood. The TCR comes from an adult who was a healthcare worker with PCR-confirmed SARS-CoV-2 infection or an uninfected control (not recorded which). CDR3 sequence reads: CASSEGRWSYNEQFF. The CDR3 coding sequence is TGTGCCAGCAGTGAAGGGCGGTGGTCCTACAATGAGCAGTTCTTC.